This paragraph covers one TCR beta chain sequence. Original data processing: Estimation of nucleated cell counts relied on the amplification of reference gene primers. Assay used: immunoSEQ multiplex PCR; TCRdb lists only in-frame clones, some missing. V, J and clone size reflect that table, while D and trimming were determined from the DNA. The sample records 110,000 to 150,000 clones, approximately 87% being singletons. The sample is drawn from a study of blood T cell repertoires in COVID-19. Study details: COVID-19 samples collected from the United States, Italy and Spain covered acute and convalescent phases. Nucleic acid was either cDNA or gDNA, and it came from T cells, B-cell-depleted T cells, or PBMCs.

V shed 4 bases and J 6 bases; nucleotides not matched to a gene: 8. This CDR3 has 15 residues. The germline V gene encodes CDR1 SGHNT and CDR2 YYREEE (reference sequence). Sequencing input: peripheral blood. The chain is built from TRBV5-4 and TRBJ2-1; 9 bases line up with TRBD1. The TCR was taken from a human donor in a cohort sampled during active COVID-19. CDR3: CASSRPTGGVNEQFF. CDR3 bases: TGTGCCAGCAGCCGACCGACAGGGGGGGTCAATGAGCAGTTCTTC. The full variable domain, in which reference TRBV5-4 and TRBJ2-1 provide the parts outside the CDR3, is ETGVTQSPTHLIKTRGQQVTLRCSSQSGHNTVSWYQQALGQGPQFIFQYYREEENGRGNFPPRFSGLQFPNYSSELNVNALELDDSALYLCASSRPTGGVNEQFFGPGTRLTVL.